A single sample is the source of the 15 T cell receptor beta chains below, sequenced in a study of T-cell memory formation after mild COVID-19. TCRdb independently ran MiXCR on the 5' RACE reads; one entry per CDR3 protein. The sample has approximately 350,000 distinct CDR3 sequences; around 27% are singletons. Sequenced material: PBMCs or a T cell subset sorted from them (not recorded which). Every receptor here comes from an adult woman who had mild COVID-19 (a few samples of this study predate the infection). Cell type and time point are not known.

J is TRBJ2-1 and V is TRBV24-1, with D maybe TRBD1 (5 bases). The CDR3 runs to 11 residues. Germline assignment: CDR1 KGHDR and CDR2 SFDVKD. Trimming left V 8 bases short and J 8 bases short, with 9 bases between. The CDR3 loop is CATTRGYEQFF. The CDR3 bases are TGTGCCACCACAAGGGGATATGAGCAGTTCTTC.

V and J are TRBV2 and TRBJ1-5, with D possibly matching TRBD1 (5 bases). Trimming shortened V by 6 bases and J by 6 bases, and 24 bases separated the two germline ends. The CDR3 covers 17 residues. Germline loops: CDR1 SNHLY, CDR2 FYNNEI. The chain's CDR3 is CASRTDMGVGGGQPQHF. The CDR3 nucleotides read TGTGCCAGCAGGACAGACATGGGGGTCGGGGGTGGTCAGCCCCAGCATTTT. The full variable domain, rest sourced from reference TRBV2 and TRBJ1-5, is EPEVTQTPSHQVTQMGQEVILRCVPISNHLYFYWYRQILGQKVEFLVSFYNNEISEKSEIFDDQFSVERPDGSNFTLKIRSTKLEDSAMYFCASRTDMGVGGGQPQHFGDGTRLSIL.

The sample holds a few counts of this clonotype. V usage is TRBV12-3 or TRBV12-4 and J usage is TRBJ2-1, with 14 bases identical to TRBD2. V lost 5 bases to trimming and J lost 10 bases; unmatched junction nucleotides: 4. This CDR3 spans 14 amino acids. The DNA of the CDR3 is TGTGCCAGCAGTCGACTAGCGGGAGGGGGGGAGCAGTTCTTC. It yields the protein CASSRLAGGGEQFF.

The chain is built from TRBV11-2 and TRBJ2-1; 9 bases agree with TRBD2. Germline V gene lookup returns CDR1 SGHAT and CDR2 FQNNGV. The junction had 20 bases not matched to a gene; V was cut back by 4 bases and J by 7 bases. The CDR3 is 19 residues long. Here the CDR3 reads CASSSPRGSGSREGNEQFF. CDR3 coding DNA: TGTGCCAGCAGCTCCCCCCGGGGTAGCGGGAGTCGGGAGGGGAATGAGCAGTTCTTC.

The chain joins TRBV4-1 to TRBJ2-1; D is unresolved. The CDR3 contains 14 residues. Trimming removed 4 bases from V and 2 bases from J, with 9 bases in between. Germline assignment: CDR1 MGHRA and CDR2 YSYEKL. The CDR3 DNA follows: TGCGCCAGCAGCCGGGAACGAGCCTACAATGAGCAGTTCTTC. This codes for CASSRERAYNEQFF.

A few counts support this clonotype. The chain carries TRBV12-3 or TRBV12-4 and TRBJ2-2; D call uncertain. V dropped 2 bases and J dropped 0 bases, with 10 bases sitting between them. The CDR3 has 16 residues. CDR3 amino acids: CASSLSNSANTGELFF. In DNA, the CDR3 is TGTGCCAGCAGTTTAAGTAACAGCGCGAACACCGGGGAGCTGTTTTTT.

This sequence joins TRBV21-1 and TRBJ1-5; TRBD1, as called in the table, went unchecked against the DNA. TRBV21-1 is described as a pseudogene. The CDR3 extends over 15 amino acids. The CDR3 DNA follows: TGTGCCAGCAGCAAGGGACAGGATAGCAATCAGCCCCAGCATTTT. Translated: CASSKGQDSNQPQHF.

J is TRBJ2-7 and V is TRBV13; 7 bases are shared with TRBD1. This CDR3 is built from 14 residues. CDR1 PRHDT and CDR2 FYEKMQ come from the germline V gene (reference sequence). V lost 5 bases to trimming and J lost 4 bases; unmatched junction nucleotides: 8. The CDR3 nucleotides are TGTGCCAGCAGCGCAAGACAGGGATGGTACGAGCAGTACTTC. This codes for CASSARQGWYEQYF. The full variable domain, with the rest looked up from reference TRBV13 and TRBJ2-7, is AAGVIQSPRHLIKEKRETATLKCYPIPRHDTVYWYQQGPGQDPQFLISFYEKMQSDKGSIPDRFSAQQFSDYHSELNMSSLELGDSALYFCASSARQGWYEQYFGPGTRLTVT.

CDR3: CASTMTSGRGKETQYF. Here the CDR3 DNA reads TGTGCCAGCACCATGACTAGCGGGAGAGGAAAAGAGACCCAGTACTTC. V and J are TRBV2 and TRBJ2-5; 12 nucleotides agree with TRBD2. Germline CDR1 is SNHLY and CDR2 is FYNNEI. After removal of 7 bases from V and 3 bases from J, the junction contained 9 bases not matched to a gene. This CDR3 contains 16 residues.

The J gene is TRBJ2-3, the V gene TRBV12-3 or TRBV12-4, with TRBD2 as a possible D gene (6 bases). V was trimmed by 2 bases and J by 1 base, leaving 16 bases between them. CDR3 length: 17 residues. The CDR3 loop reads CASSLHPGDQGTDTQYF. Written as DNA, the CDR3 is TGTGCCAGCAGTTTACACCCGGGGGACCAAGGCACAGATACGCAGTATTTT.

The chain couples TRBV3-1 to TRBJ1-6; 9 bases are a match to TRBD1. The germline gives CDR1 LGHDT, CDR2 YNNKEL (reference sequence). The V segment lost 4 bases and the J segment 9 bases; nucleotides outside the gene matches: 4. There are 14 residues in the CDR3. The DNA of the CDR3 is TGTGCCAGCAGCCCCCGGGACAGGGCTTCACCCCTCCACTTT. Encoded protein: CASSPRDRASPLHF.

The chain links TRBV9 to TRBJ1-5; unclear D gene. This CDR3 has 15 amino acids. V lost 0 bases and J lost 1, with 8 bases in between. Germline V gives CDR1 SGDLS, CDR2 YYNGEE. The CDR3 DNA reads as TGTGCCAGCAGCGTAGGAACAGTGAGCAATCAGCCCCAGCATTTT. As protein: CASSVGTVSNQPQHF.

This sequence joins TRBV7-8 and TRBJ2-1, with D maybe TRBD2 (5 bases). The CDR3 runs to 13 residues. The V end was cut by 3 bases, the J end by 6 bases, with 9 bases between. Germline V lookup: CDR1 SGHVS, CDR2 FQNEAQ. The CDR3 reads CASSFSAGNEQFF. The CDR3 region has the DNA TGTGCCAGCAGCTTTAGCGCGGGCAATGAGCAGTTCTTC.

This sequence joins TRBV7-8 and TRBJ2-5; 10 nucleotides agree with TRBD1. The CDR3 is made up of 16 amino acids. V was pared by 1 base and J by 5 bases, with 7 bases of the junction left unmatched. CDR1 and CDR2 (germline): SGHVS, FQNEAQ. CDR3 nucleotides: TGTGCCAGCAGCTTAGTGAATAGACAGGGGGCCGAGACCCAGTACTTC. Its translation: CASSLVNRQGAETQYF.

This clonotype turned up a few times. A much bigger clone sits one base away, suggesting this may be a read error. The J gene is TRBJ2-3, the V gene TRBV5-1; tentative D call: TRBD1 (6 bases). Trimming took 0 bases from V and 4 from J, leaving 18 bases between them. The CDR3 is 17 residues long. Germline V gene sequence: CDR1 SGHRS, CDR2 YFSETQ. CDR3 DNA sequence: TGCGCCAGCAGCTTGGGCCACAGGGACCGTAGAGCAGATACGCAGTATTTT. Its protein is CASSLGHRDRRADTQYF.